This T cell receptor (beta chain) was identified during a study of response to subunit inactivated influenza vaccine. Study-wide findings and caveats: Authors suggested that a seasonal influenza vaccination recruits few new T cells each time.

This CDR3 is 14 amino acids long. CDR1 and CDR2 from the germline V gene are ENHRY and SYGVKD. V was clipped by 4 bases and J by 3 bases; unmatched bases: 4. This clonotype was counted only a few times. The antigen remains unidentified. A single record per CDR3 protein comes from TCRdb applying MiXCR to the RT-PCR reads. Here the sample spans 500,000 to 600,000 distinct CDR3 sequences, 12% to 15% being singletons. Sequencing used PBMCs from blood, obtained approximately 12 days after vaccination. The clonotype originates from a man in his fifties or sixties who received an inactivated influenza vaccine. The rearrangement uses TRBV10-3 and TRBJ2-3; TRBD2 matches 7 bases. CDR3 nucleotide sequence: TGTGCCATCAGTGTTCGGGGGGATACAGATACGCAGTATTTT. It encodes CAISVRGDTDTQYF.